The present entry profiles one TCR beta chain with its context. The length of the CDR3 is 13 residues. Losses at the gene ends were 6 bases for V and 8 bases for J; bases not matched to a gene: 6. The V gene's germline CDR1 is MNHEY and CDR2 SVGAGI. The data belong to a study of blood T cell repertoires in COVID-19. Turning to the study itself: PBMCs, B-cell-depleted T cells, or T cells provided the cDNA or gDNA that made up the material.

TCRdb's copy holds only in-frame clones and misses some; the assay was immunoSEQ multiplex PCR. The data hold around 94,000 clones, with about 85% observed a single time. The clonotype originates from a woman aged 45-59 years with COVID-19, enrolled during active disease. Sequencing used peripheral blood. The chain combines TRBV6-5 with TRBJ1-2; 10 bases agree with TRBD1. The CDR3 DNA follows: TGTGCCAGCAGGACAGGGGGCGCGGACGGCTACACCTTC. This codes for CASRTGGADGYTF.